Presented here are 21 T cell receptor beta chains from one specimen sequenced in a study of somatic reversion in DOCK8 deficiency. One-step amplicon PCR with EuroClonality-NGS primers amplified TRB from approximately 100 ng genomic DNA. TCRdb re-called the multiplex PCR reads through MiXCR, storing one row per CDR3 protein. Seen here are roughly 1,400 distinct CDR3 sequences, approximately 20% observed once, and the top ten hold 77%. Material for sequencing was blood. These receptors were taken from a human donor with DOCK8 deficiency.

By share of the sample, this clonotype is medium-sized. This CDR3 reads CASSLWENYGYTF. DNA for the CDR3: TGTGCCAGCAGCTTGTGGGAAAACTATGGCTACACCTTC. The chain links TRBV7-8 to TRBJ1-2; D not certain. Trimming took 3 bases from V and 2 from J, leaving 7 bases between them. The CDR3 extends over 13 amino acids. CDR1 and CDR2 (germline): SGHVS, FQNEAQ. Filled out from reference TRBV7-8 and TRBJ1-2, the complete variable domain reads GAGVSQSPRYKVAKRGQDVALRCDPISGHVSLFWYQQALGQGPEFLTYFQNEAQLDKSGLPSDRFFAERPEGSVSTLKIQRTQQEDSAVYLCASSLWENYGYTFGSGTRLTVV.

In its sample, this clonotype is medium-sized. V gene TRBV28 combines with J gene TRBJ1-1; 7 nucleotides line up with TRBD1. CDR3 size: 13 residues. V lost 9 bases to trimming and J lost 4 bases; unmatched junction nucleotides: 8. The V gene's germline CDR1 is MDHEN and CDR2 SYDVKM. The CDR3 DNA is TGTGCCAGTATACAGGGGACGCCCACTGAAGCTTTCTTT. Translation gives CASIQGTPTEAFF.

This clonotype is medium-sized. The genes are TRBV28 and TRBJ1-1; the D is unclear. Germline CDR1 MDHEN, CDR2 SYDVKM. This CDR3 has 9 residues. The CDR3 DNA is TGTGGCTATGGCACTGAAGCTTTCTTT. Encoded protein: CGYGTEAFF.

Relative to its sample, this clonotype is medium-sized. The chain has TRBV6-2 or TRBV6-3 and TRBJ1-1; TRBD1 matches 7 bases. This CDR3 comprises 15 residues. From germline, CDR1 is MNHEY and CDR2 SVGEGT. J was trimmed by 6 bases and V by 7 bases; bases with no gene match: 14. The CDR3 loop is CASIRVKGAHAEAFF. Here the CDR3 DNA reads TGTGCCAGCATCCGAGTAAAGGGGGCCCACGCTGAAGCTTTCTTT.

This clonotype is judged medium-sized (0.01 to 0.1%). The rearrangement uses TRBV4-2 and TRBJ1-1; TRBD1 might be the D (6 bases). Germline loops: CDR1 LGHNA, CDR2 YNFKEQ. V lost 3 bases and J lost 8, with 13 bases in between. This CDR3 contains 13 residues. The CDR3 sequence: CASSQGGGSEAFF. The CDR3 nucleotides are TGTGCCAGCAGCCAGGGAGGGGGTTCAGAAGCTTTCTTT.

In its sample, this clonotype is medium-sized. The V and J genes are TRBV20-1 and TRBJ1-1; 12 positions agree with TRBD1. The CDR3 extends over 18 amino acids. With V trimmed by 5 bases and J by 6 bases, 19 bases remained unmatched. Germline CDR1 reads DFQATT; CDR2 reads SNEGSKA (reference sequence). The CDR3 reads CSADREPGTGGGIAEAFF. The CDR3 nucleotides are TGCAGTGCTGATCGGGAACCCGGGACAGGGGGCGGTATCGCTGAAGCTTTCTTT.

V usage is TRBV10-3 and J usage is TRBJ1-4, with D unresolved. V lost 2 bases to trimming and J lost 4 bases, with 5 bases between them. CDR3 length: 13 residues. Germline CDR1 is ENHRY and CDR2 is SYGVKD. CDR3 nucleotide sequence: TGTGCCATCAGTGAGAAGTTTAATGAAAAACTGTTTTTT. Protein: CAISEKFNEKLFF.

This clonotype is large in the sample. The rearrangement joins TRBV20-1 to TRBJ1-1; 7 bases align to TRBD1. Germline V gene sequence: CDR1 DFQATT, CDR2 SNEGSKA (reference sequence). The CDR3 totals 15 residues. V trimming: 3 bases; J trimming: 0 bases; junction bases outside the gene matches: 7. The CDR3, as DNA: TGCAGTGCTAGCTTGACAGGGACTATGAACACTGAAGCTTTCTTT. As protein: CSASLTGTMNTEAFF.

This clonotype is medium-sized. This sequence joins TRBV20-1 and TRBJ1-1; 9 positions agree with TRBD1. The CDR3 runs 15 residues. V lost 5 bases and J lost 0; bases outside the gene matches: 7. Germline CDR1 reads DFQATT; CDR2 reads SNEGSKA (reference sequence). Written as DNA, the CDR3 is TGCAGTGCTGAAACAGGGGGCGTCATGAACACTGAAGCTTTCTTT. Its protein is CSAETGGVMNTEAFF.

In its sample, this clonotype ranks as large. The rearrangement uses TRBV20-1 and TRBJ1-1; D is ambiguous. The CDR3 runs to 11 residues. With 7 bases removed from V and 1 base from J, the gap between germline ends came to 7 bases. The germline V gene encodes CDR1 DFQATT and CDR2 SNEGSKA (reference sequence). CDR3 loop: CSEGGNTEAFF. In DNA form, the CDR3 reads TGCAGTGAGGGCGGGAACACTGAAGCTTTCTTT.

By sample fraction, this clonotype is medium-sized. The gene calls are TRBV19 and TRBJ1-1; D unclear. This CDR3 spans 15 amino acids. Trimming removed 6 bases from V and 5 bases from J, with 19 bases in between. Germline lookup yields CDR1 LNHDA and CDR2 SQIVND (reference sequence). The CDR3 sequence: CASRGGTRARTEAFF. Here the CDR3 DNA reads TGTGCCAGTAGAGGAGGCACGAGGGCGAGGACTGAAGCTTTCTTT. The whole variable domain, remainder taken from reference TRBV19 and TRBJ1-1, is DGGITQSPKYLFRKEGQNVTLSCEQNLNHDAMYWYRQDPGQGLRLIYYSQIVNDFQKGDIAEGYSVSREKKESFPLTVTSAQKNPTAFYLCASRGGTRARTEAFFGQGTRLTVV.

By its share, this clonotype is hyperexpanded. The chain is built from TRBV30 and TRBJ1-6; 8 nucleotides match TRBD1. The DNA matches TRBJ1-1 better at its end, which makes the J call doubtful. CDR3 length equals 14 residues. Germline CDR1 is GTSNPN and CDR2 is SVGIG (reference sequence). This CDR3 is CAWNLQGGSAEAFF. The CDR3 DNA sequence: TGTGCCTGGAATTTACAGGGGGGAAGCGCTGAAGCTTTCTTT.

Comments on this clonotype: The junction does not match germline at one end; this may be a read error. The rearrangement joins TRBV7-9 to TRBJ1-1; D may be TRBD1 (6 bases). Germline V gene data show CDR1 as SEHNR and CDR2 as FQNEAQ (reference sequence). CDR3 length: 12 residues. The CDR3 DNA follows: TGTGTCAGCAGCTTACAGGGTTTGGAAGCTTTCTTC. This sequence encodes CVSSLQGLEAFF.

By sample share, this clonotype is medium-sized. The chain couples TRBV28 to TRBJ1-2; no definite D call. The V end was cut by 6 bases, the J end by 4 bases, with 6 bases between. Germline V CDR1 and CDR2: MDHEN, SYDVKM. The CDR3 covers 11 residues. The CDR3 sequence is CASRVGYGYTF. CDR3 DNA: TGTGCCAGCAGAGTAGGCTATGGCTACACCTTC.

This clonotype was seen repeatedly, ten times or more. This sequence joins TRBV7-6 and TRBJ1-5; D might be TRBD1 (5 bases). The germline CDR1 and CDR2 sequences are SGHVS and FNYEAQ. This CDR3 contains 15 residues. The ends were cut back, 0 bases at V and 1 base at J, with 7 bases in the middle. The DNA for the CDR3 is TGTGCCAGCAGCTTAGCGCGGGACAGCAATCAGCCCCAGCATTTT. Amino acid sequence: CASSLARDSNQPQHF.

V is TRBV4-3 and J is TRBJ1-2; 8 bases are a match to TRBD1. CDR1 LGHNA and CDR2 YSLEER come from the germline V gene. J was trimmed by 1 base and V by 0 bases; bases with no gene match: 4. This CDR3 spans 16 amino acids. CDR3 bases: TGCGCCAGCAGCCAAGACAGGGGGCGACTTAACTATGGCTACACCTTC. Translating gives CASSQDRGRLNYGYTF.

By share, this clonotype ranks as medium-sized. CDR3 DNA sequence: TGTGCCAGCAGCTCCCGGGAAAGCTATGGCTACACCTTC. Translated, it gives CASSSRESYGYTF. The chain carries TRBV5-6 and TRBJ1-2, with D unclear. V was clipped by 3 bases and J by 4 bases, with 10 bases between them. CDR1 and CDR2 (germline): SGHDT, YYEEEE. The CDR3 totals 13 residues.

Within the sample, this clonotype is medium-sized. The chain joins TRBV11-2 to TRBJ1-4; D is possibly TRBD1 (5 bases). This CDR3 comprises 15 residues. Trimming removed 5 bases at V and 2 bases at J, with 12 bases between. Germline loops: CDR1 SGHAT, CDR2 FQNNGV. As DNA, the CDR3 is TGTGCCAGCAGCCGAGCGGGGGGTACTAATGAAAAACTGTTTTTT. Its translation: CASSRAGGTNEKLFF. Full variable domain (outside the CDR3, taken from reference TRBV11-2 and TRBJ1-4): EAGVAQSPRYKIIEKRQSVAFWCNPISGHATLYWYQQILGQGPKLLIQFQNNGVVDDSQLPKDRFSAERLKGVDSTLKIQPAKLEDSAVYLCASSRAGGTNEKLFFGSGTQLSVL.

Comments on this clonotype: A much larger clone differs from this one at a single base, so this may be a read error. V and J are TRBV4-2 and TRBJ1-1; 7 nucleotides agree with TRBD1. CDR1 and CDR2 (germline): LGHNA, YNFKEQ. CDR3 length: 15 amino acids. CDR3 amino acids: CASSQDIGGRTEGFF. The CDR3 nucleotides read TGTGCCAGCAGCCAAGATATAGGGGGCCGGACTGAAGGTTTCTTT.

The sample holds a few counts of this clonotype. A read error may explain this, as a much larger clone is one base away. Because the CDR3 is missing its conserved closing phenylalanine or tryptophan, this is likely a read error. The rearrangement joins TRBV4-3 to TRBJ1-1; TRBD1 is a possible D gene (6 bases). In germline, CDR1 is LGHNA, CDR2 YSLEER. The length of the CDR3 is 16 residues. Trimming took 0 bases from V and 2 from J, leaving 13 bases between them. The DNA for the CDR3 is TGCGCCAGCAGCCAAGATAGGGGGGGGCCCAACACTGAAGCTTTCTCT. This translates into CASSQDRGGPNTEAFS.

The CDR3 spells CASSIKYEQYF. The CDR3 coding sequence is TGTGCCAGCAGCATAAAATACGAGCAGTACTTC. The chain joins TRBV7-9 to TRBJ2-7; D ambiguous. The CDR3 is made up of 11 amino acids. From germline, CDR1 is SEHNR and CDR2 FQNEAQ (reference sequence). Trimming removed 5 bases at V and 4 bases at J, with 6 bases between.